This T cell receptor beta chain was sequenced for a study of hypomethylating agent response in myelodysplastic syndrome. Study in general: Patients with neither complete response nor hematologic improvement were classed non-responders.

No T-cell subset sorting was done; bone marrow was analyzed in bulk. Trimming cost V 4 bases and J 4 bases; bases outside gene matches: 7. The CDR3 loop spans 16 amino acids. CDR1 and CDR2 (germline): KGHSH, LQKENI. The protocol was immunoSEQ multiplex PCR, while the TCRdb copy is restricted to in-frame clones and leaves out a portion. The sample has 7,000 or so clones; around nine tenths are singletons. The origin of this receptor is a human donor with myelodysplastic syndrome. The specimen was bone marrow, collected before or after starting hypomethylating agent treatment for myelodysplastic syndrome (not recorded which). The chain joins TRBV18 to TRBJ2-1; 10 bases line up with TRBD1. The chain's CDR3 is CASSLVRQGAYNEQFF. Here the CDR3 DNA reads TGTGCCAGCTCACTAGTGAGACAGGGGGCATACAATGAGCAGTTCTTC. The whole variable domain, remainder taken from reference TRBV18 and TRBJ2-1, is NAGVMQNPRHLVRRRGQEARLRCSPMKGHSHVYWYRQLPEEGLKFMVYLQKENIIDESGMPKERFSAEFPKEGPSILRIQQVVRGDSAAYFCASSLVRQGAYNEQFFGPGTRLTVL.